These 5 T cell receptor beta chains originate from one sample sequenced in a study of blood T cell repertoires in COVID-19. Assay: immunoSEQ multiplex PCR; the TCRdb copy retains only in-frame clones and omits some. The sample contains 65,000 to 90,000 clones, about 82% of which appear only once. Sequenced sample: peripheral blood. Receptors originate from a man aged 50-60 years with active COVID-19.

V is TRBV7-2 and J is TRBJ2-1; 12 nucleotides line up with TRBD1. The CDR3 runs 16 residues. J lost 10 bases, V lost 5 bases, and 12 bases had no gene match. The germline V gene encodes CDR1 SGHTA and CDR2 FQGNSA. CDR3 residues: CASSAPGQGAPREQFF. CDR3 in DNA: TGTGCCAGCAGCGCACCGGGACAGGGGGCCCCTCGGGAGCAGTTCTTC.

As DNA, the CDR3 is TGTGCCAGCAGGGACAGCTCATTATCCTATGGCTACACCTTC. This encodes CASRDSSLSYGYTF. The chain couples TRBV28 to TRBJ1-2, with D possibly matching TRBD1 (6 bases). The germline CDR1 and CDR2 sequences are MDHEN and SYDVKM. The CDR3 has 14 amino acids. V lost 6 bases to trimming and J lost 4 bases, with 15 bases between them.

The chain employs TRBV28 and TRBJ1-2, with no clear D. The V gene's germline CDR1 is MDHEN and CDR2 SYDVKM. The CDR3 runs to 16 residues. V lost 5 bases and J lost 6, with 22 bases in between. The CDR3 DNA is TGTGCCAGCAGTCCGTTGTATAATCCGCCCCTAGATGGCTACACCTTC. This translates into CASSPLYNPPLDGYTF.

The rearrangement links TRBV18 to TRBJ1-4; TRBD1 aligns across 9 bases. J lost 7 bases, V lost 6 bases, and 6 bases had no gene match. This CDR3 spans 14 amino acids. CDR1 and CDR2 from the germline V gene are KGHSH and LQKENI. As DNA, the CDR3 is TGTGCCAGCTCCAGGACAGGGGAGGCTGAAAAACTGTTTTTT. It translates to CASSRTGEAEKLFF.

This clone was seen just once. This chain uses TRBV6-1 with TRBJ1-1; 7 nucleotides align to TRBD1. The trim removed 1 base at V and 0 bases at J, leaving 2 bases unmatched. The germline V gene encodes CDR1 MNHNS and CDR2 SASEGT. The CDR3 sequence is 15 residues long. CDR3 loop: CASSEGTGMNTEAFF. The CDR3 DNA is TGTGCCAGCAGTGAAGGGACAGGCATGAACACTGAAGCTTTCTTT.